The 2 T cell receptor beta chains below all came from one sample that was sequenced in a study of cytomegalovirus exposure and HLA in healthy donors. A multiplex PCR was run with 60 Vbeta primers and 13 Jbeta primers. Only in-frame clones appear in the TCRdb table, and some are missing; sequencing was by immunoSEQ multiplex PCR. The data hold over 150,000 clones, with 80% to 90% observed a single time. Sample: PBMCs. The receptors come from a woman aged 25 to 39 in good health and CMV-seropositive.

J is TRBJ2-1 and V is TRBV4-3, with a possible D match to TRBD1 (6 bases). Germline V lookup: CDR1 LGHNA, CDR2 YSLEER. V dropped 7 bases and J dropped 4 bases, with 8 bases sitting between them. This CDR3 is 12 amino acids long. The DNA of the CDR3 is TGCGCCAGCAAACAGGGTTACAATGAGCAGTTCTTC. Amino acid sequence: CASKQGYNEQFF.

About this clone: At one of its ends the junction is not consistent with the germline gene, which may arise from a read error. The gene calls are TRBV7-9 and TRBJ1-2, with D tentatively TRBD1 (5 bases). The V gene's germline CDR1 is SEHNR and CDR2 FQNEAQ (reference sequence). CDR3 length: 13 amino acids. The CDR3, as DNA: TGTTCCAGCAGAATGACCGACAGTTCTGGCTACACCTTC. Residues: CSSRMTDSSGYTF.